The 25 T cell receptor beta chains presented below share a single source sample, sequenced in a study of human T cells and chemical hapten exposure. Time point of the sample: patch test 2, 6 weeks after DPC sensitization. Documented treatment: therapeutic diphenylcyclopropenone sensitization with weekly scalp DPC. MiXCR, run by TCRdb on the RACE reads, gives a single entry per CDR3 protein. The profile shows 80,000 to 95,000 distinct CDR3 sequences, around 10% of them singletons. The material sequenced was whole blood, taken in connection with sensitization to the hapten diphenylcyclopropenone (DPC). These receptors were collected from a man between 18 and 29 years old with alopecia areata. Some clones in this sample may be carry-over from other donors' samples.

A few counts support this clonotype. Germline is not matched at one junction end, which may reflect a read error. For the CDR3, the DNA is TGTGTGGCCTTCCGAGTGGCCGGGGAGCTGTTTTTT. Its translation: CVAFRVAGELFF. V is TRBV29-1 and J is TRBJ2-2; D uncertain. This CDR3 comprises 12 residues. Germline V gives CDR1 SQVTM, CDR2 ANQGSEA.

The J gene is TRBJ2-3, the V gene TRBV20-1; possibly TRBD1 for D (5 bases). Trimming took off 6 bases at V and 7 bases at J, with 32 bases between the two ends. Germline CDR1 is DFQATT and CDR2 is SNEGSKA (reference sequence). This CDR3 comprises 18 residues. In nucleotides, the CDR3 is TGCAGTGCCATCGACAGTGGTGGGCAGGGCTGGGGCGGAAATACGCAGTATTTT. The encoded protein is CSAIDSGGQGWGGNTQYF.

This clonotype was detected ten times or more. V and J are TRBV7-6 and TRBJ1-4, with unresolved D. The ends were cut back, 5 bases at V and 0 bases at J, with 13 bases in the middle. CDR3 length equals 16 residues. Germline CDR1 reads SGHVS; CDR2 reads FNYEAQ. Written as DNA, the CDR3 is TGTGCCAGCAGCCCCAGACAATATGCAACTAATGAAAAACTGTTTTTT. Protein product: CASSPRQYATNEKLFF.

The chain is built from TRBV7-9 and TRBJ1-3; D perhaps matches TRBD1 (5 bases). CDR3 size: 12 residues. Germline CDR1 and CDR2: SEHNR and FQNEAQ (reference sequence). V lost 5 bases to trimming and J lost 9 bases, with 11 bases between them. This CDR3 is CASSKQVPTIYF. DNA for the CDR3: TGTGCCAGCAGCAAACAGGTTCCCACCATATATTTT.

The chain employs TRBV6-2 or TRBV6-3 and TRBJ2-7, with 8 bases identical to TRBD1. Germline CDR1 and CDR2: MNHEY and SVGEGT. The V gene end was trimmed by 4 bases and the J gene end by 2 bases; junction bases not matched to a gene: 7. This CDR3 is built from 15 residues. For the CDR3, the DNA is TGTGCCAGCAGTTCTCCGACAGGGGCCACCTACGAGCAGTACGTC. It translates to CASSSPTGATYEQYV.

This clonotype was counted between two and nine times. The rearrangement links TRBV27 to TRBJ2-2; D gene uncertain. Trimming took off 6 bases at V and 4 bases at J, with 15 bases between the two ends. CDR3 size: 15 residues. CDR1 and CDR2 from the germline V gene are MNHEY and SMNVEV (reference sequence). Written as DNA, the CDR3 is TGTGCCAGCAGACCCGAAATATCGGCCACCGGGGAGCTGTTTTTT. Amino acid sequence: CASRPEISATGELFF.

This clonotype was picked up a small number of times. The chain links TRBV2 to TRBJ2-7; TRBD1 aligns across 7 bases. The trim removed 9 bases at V and 1 base at J, leaving 6 bases unmatched. This CDR3 comprises 13 residues. Germline lookup yields CDR1 SNHLY and CDR2 FYNNEI. The CDR3 coding sequence is TGTGCCAGTGCCGGGACAGTTTCCTACGAGCAGTACGTC. It yields the protein CASAGTVSYEQYV.

This clonotype was seen many times. The chain carries TRBV24-1 and TRBJ2-2; D call uncertain. Trimming removed 4 bases from V and 6 bases from J, with 8 bases in between. Germline CDR1 and CDR2: KGHDR and SFDVKD. This CDR3 has 13 residues. The CDR3 DNA sequence: TGTGCCACCAGTGACCCTGCCTCCGGGGAGCTGTTTTTT. It translates to CATSDPASGELFF.

In its sample, this clonotype was seen a few times. The rearrangement links TRBV5-1 to TRBJ1-4; TRBD1 agrees at 7 bases. Germline-derived CDR1 and CDR2 are SGHRS and YFSETQ. The V and J ends lost 4 bases and 0 bases, in that order; junction bases with no gene match: 6. This CDR3 is 16 amino acids long. For the CDR3, the DNA is TGCGCCAGCAGCACGGGGACAGTTGCAACTAATGAAAAACTGTTTTTT. Translated: CASSTGTVATNEKLFF.

At least ten counts were recorded for this clonotype. V is TRBV7-6 and J is TRBJ2-7; D is possibly TRBD1 (5 bases). Per the germline V gene, CDR1 is SGHVS and CDR2 is FNYEAQ. Trimming pared 6 bases from V and 9 bases from J, leaving 15 bases between. The CDR3 covers 12 residues. In nucleotides, the CDR3 is TGTGCCAGCAGGCCAGGGTTCGTCGCGCAGTACGTC. Protein sequence: CASRPGFVAQYV.

Many counts were recorded for this clonotype. The chain uses TRBV5-1 and TRBJ1-1; D possibly corresponds to TRBD1 (6 bases). Germline V gene lookup returns CDR1 SGHRS and CDR2 YFSETQ. The V end lost 7 bases, the J end lost 7 bases, and 14 bases lay between the germline ends. The CDR3 sequence is 12 residues long. CDR3 nucleotides: TGCGCCAGCGGATCAAAACAGGGTGAAGCTTTCTTT. As protein: CASGSKQGEAFF.

This clonotype has a count of ten or more. J is TRBJ2-2 and V is TRBV11-2, with 7 bases that match TRBD2. Per germline, CDR1 SGHAT and CDR2 FQNNGV. The CDR3 length is 16 residues. V gave up 5 bases and J gave up 0 bases; unmatched junction bases: 6. CDR3: CASSLIRGANTGELFF. The CDR3 DNA sequence: TGTGCCAGCAGCCTGATTCGGGGGGCGAACACCGGGGAGCTGTTTTTT. The full variable domain, in which reference TRBV11-2 and TRBJ2-2 provide the parts outside the CDR3, is EAGVAQSPRYKIIEKRQSVAFWCNPISGHATLYWYQQILGQGPKLLIQFQNNGVVDDSQLPKDRFSAERLKGVDSTLKIQPAKLEDSAVYLCASSLIRGANTGELFFGEGSRLTVL.

This clonotype was observed a handful of times. V usage is TRBV20-1 and J usage is TRBJ1-1; 8 bases map to TRBD1. Germline V lookup: CDR1 DFQATT, CDR2 SNEGSKA (reference sequence). The CDR3 is 12 amino acids. V lost 6 bases and J lost 6; bases outside the gene matches: 6. The CDR3 region has the DNA TGCAGTGCCGCTCGGACAGGGCCTGAAGCTTTCTTT. It translates to CSAARTGPEAFF.

The genes are TRBV10-3 and TRBJ2-1; D call uncertain. The CDR3 consists of 12 residues. Germline assignment: CDR1 ENHRY and CDR2 SYGVKD. The V end was cut by 4 bases, the J end by 7 bases, with 8 bases between. The CDR3, as DNA: TGTGCCATCAGTGTTCTCGAGAATGAGCAGTTCTTC. Translation: CAISVLENEQFF.

The chain combines TRBV7-9 with TRBJ2-7, with TRBD1 as a possible D gene (5 bases). The CDR3 has 15 amino acids. The germline V gene encodes CDR1 SEHNR and CDR2 FQNEAQ (reference sequence). V gave up 5 bases and J gave up 0 bases, with 14 bases separating them. The CDR3 region has the DNA TGTGCCAGCAGCGGCTGGGGCGGCTTCTCCTACGAGCAGTACGTC. Encoded protein: CASSGWGGFSYEQYV.

This clonotype was observed a few times. The chain couples TRBV7-3 to TRBJ1-1, with 8 bases aligning to TRBD1. The CDR3 extends over 15 amino acids. CDR1 and CDR2 from the germline V gene are SGHTA and FQGTGA. V shed 3 bases and J 0 bases; nucleotides not matched to a gene: 3. CDR3 DNA sequence: TGTGCCAGCAGCTTGGGGACAGGCATGAACACTGAAGCTTTCTTT. It encodes CASSLGTGMNTEAFF.

V is TRBV11-2 and J is TRBJ1-1; D not certain. V lost 6 bases and J lost 4, with 15 bases in between. The CDR3 loop spans 14 amino acids. Germline V CDR1 and CDR2: SGHAT, FQNNGV. The CDR3 is CASSSLRRPTEAFF. CDR3 coding DNA: TGTGCCAGCAGTTCACTGAGAAGGCCCACTGAAGCTTTCTTT.

At least ten counts were recorded for this clonotype. The V call is TRBV6-5, the J call TRBJ2-3; D may be TRBD2 (5 bases). CDR1 and CDR2 from the germline V gene are MNHEY and SVGAGI. The CDR3 spans 15 residues. V gave up 6 bases and J gave up 3 bases, with 16 bases separating them. The CDR3 spells CASREPGTATDTQYF. CDR3 bases: TGTGCCAGCAGAGAACCGGGAACTGCAACAGATACGCAGTATTTT.

This clonotype appeared many times. The chain uses TRBV18 and TRBJ1-6, with TRBD1 identical over 8 bases. Trimming cost V 2 bases and J 0 bases; bases outside gene matches: 3. Per germline, CDR1 KGHSH and CDR2 LQKENI. The CDR3 loop spans 17 amino acids. CDR3: CASSPDRGDSYNSPLHF. DNA for the CDR3: TGTGCCAGCTCACCAGACAGGGGAGACTCCTATAATTCACCCCTCCACTTT.

Ten or more counts support this clonotype. The chain uses TRBV7-2 and TRBJ1-2; the D is unclear. Germline V gene lookup returns CDR1 SGHTA and CDR2 FQGNSA. This CDR3 is 14 amino acids long. Between the trimmed V and J ends, which lost 1 base and 1 base, there was a span of 7 bases. For the CDR3, the DNA is TGTGCCAGCAGCTTAGGTCAGAATAACTATGGCTACACCTTC. The encoded protein is CASSLGQNNYGYTF.

This clonotype was counted between two and nine times. This chain links TRBV3-1 with TRBJ2-5, with TRBD2 matching over 12 bases. In germline, CDR1 is LGHDT, CDR2 YNNKEL (reference sequence). The CDR3 consists of 14 residues. Trimming removed 4 bases from V and 3 bases from J; junction bases left unmatched: 0. The CDR3 bases are TGTGCCAGCAGCCCTAGCGGGGGGGAAGAGACCCAGTACTTC. Its protein is CASSPSGGEETQYF.

This clonotype was counted many times. The CDR3 loop reads CASSPRVAGIRETQYF. CDR3 coding DNA: TGTGCCAGTAGTCCCCGGGTAGCGGGGATAAGGGAGACCCAGTACTTC. The chain recombines TRBV19 with TRBJ2-5, with 8 bases matching TRBD2. The CDR3 totals 16 residues. Germline CDR1 LNHDA, CDR2 SQIVND (reference sequence). Unmatched junction bases numbered 13, after V lost 5 bases and J lost 5 bases.

This clonotype was seen repeatedly, ten times or more. The CDR3 is CASSLPGQTRAFF. The CDR3, as DNA: TGCGCCAGCAGCTTGCCGGGGCAGACCAGGGCTTTCTTT. V is TRBV5-1 and J is TRBJ1-1; D possibly corresponds to TRBD1 (5 bases). Germline CDR1 SGHRS, CDR2 YFSETQ. Trimming cost V 1 base and J 11 bases, with 15 bases left between them. This CDR3 comprises 13 residues.

This clonotype has just a few counts. The V and J genes are TRBV7-2 and TRBJ2-2, with D tentatively TRBD1 (5 bases). Germline V gives CDR1 SGHTA, CDR2 FQGNSA. The CDR3 loop spans 15 amino acids. With 0 bases removed from V and 4 bases from J, the gap between germline ends came to 9 bases. The chain's CDR3 is CASSLAGPVTGELFF. The CDR3 nucleotides read TGTGCCAGCAGCTTAGCGGGGCCGGTCACCGGGGAGCTGTTTTTT.

This clonotype has more than one count but fewer than ten. The genes are TRBV2 and TRBJ2-7; perhaps D is TRBD1 or TRBD2 (5 bases each). The length of the CDR3 is 16 residues. The ends were cut back, 3 bases at V and 0 bases at J, with 15 bases in the middle. CDR1 is SNHLY, CDR2 FYNNEI, per germline. DNA of the CDR3: TGTGCCAGCAGTGATGGTGCGGCAGGGACCTCCTACGAGCAGTACGTC. Amino acids: CASSDGAAGTSYEQYV.